The rows below give T cell receptor beta chains drawn from one sample of a study of long-term antiretroviral therapy in people with HIV. Only in-frame clones appear in the TCRdb table, and some are missing; sequencing was by immunoSEQ multiplex PCR. Altogether about 42,000 clones are present, roughly nine tenths being singletons, with the ten largest covering around 4.7%. The sample here was unsorted PBMCs, taken 0.1 years before starting antiretroviral therapy. The receptors stem from a woman in her fifties or sixties with HIV. Both conserved end residues are part of each CDR3. The order of the fields is D gene, V gene, J gene, clone size, CDR3 protein, CDR3 DNA. The D gene is left open where the match is weak. Clone sizes are given selectively: once, few, many, or a class where the clone is expanded.

-	TRBV29-1	TRBJ2-3	-	CSGYPGTYARTDTQYF	TGCAGCGGATACCCGGGGACTTACGCCCGGACAGATACGCAGTATTTT
TRBD1	TRBV18	TRBJ1-3	-	CASSGDRGSGNTIYF	TGTGCCAGCTCAGGGGACAGGGGCTCTGGAAACACCATATATTTT
-	TRBV9	TRBJ1-1	-	CASSLGSLGPDTEAFF	TGTGCCAGCAGCTTGGGGTCATTAGGGCCGGACACTGAAGCTTTCTTT
TRBD1	TRBV9	TRBJ1-1	-	CASSPRQGMNTEAFF	TGTGCCAGCAGCCCCCGACAGGGTATGAACACTGAAGCTTTCTTT
-	TRBV6-5	TRBJ1-5	-	CASSQTPHQPQHF	TGTGCCAGCAGTCAAACTCCGCATCAGCCCCAGCATTTT
TRBD1	TRBV19	TRBJ1-2	few	CATAGTGYGYTF	TGTGCCACCGCCGGGACAGGGTATGGCTACACCTTC
TRBD1	TRBV18	TRBJ2-1	-	CASSPGDSYNEQFF	TGTGCCAGCTCACCAGGGGACAGTTACAATGAGCAGTTCTTC
-	TRBV5-6	TRBJ2-2	-	CASSAGHRNTGELFF	TGTGCCAGCAGCGCGGGACACCGGAACACCGGGGAGCTGTTTTTT
-	TRBV10-3	TRBJ1-2	-	CAISEFGSGGADYGYTF	TGTGCCATCAGTGAATTTGGTTCCGGTGGGGCAGACTATGGCTACACCTTC
-	TRBV6-4	TRBJ1-1	-	CASSERGNTEAFF	TGTGCCAGCAGTGAACGGGGGAACACTGAAGCTTTCTTT
-	TRBV27	TRBJ2-6	-	CATEGPIPFSGANVLTF	TGTGCCACAGAGGGACCGATACCCTTCTCTGGGGCCAACGTCCTGACTTTC
-	TRBV11-2	TRBJ2-7	-	CASSSIRSSYEQYF	TGTGCCAGCAGCTCGATCCGGAGCTCCTACGAGCAGTACTTC
-	TRBV5-1	TRBJ2-7	-	CASSFIRGREQYF	TGCGCCAGCAGCTTTATCAGGGGTCGGGAGCAGTACTTC
-	TRBV6-6	TRBJ1-3	-	CASSYRADSGNTIYF	TGTGCCAGCAGTTATCGGGCAGACTCTGGAAACACCATATATTTT
TRBD2	TRBV5-8	TRBJ2-3	once	CASSLVTSPDTQYF	TGTGCCAGCAGCTTGGTGACTAGCCCAGATACGCAGTATTTT
TRBD2	TRBV12-5	TRBJ2-3	once	CASSQLAGDTDTQYF	TGTGCTAGTTCTCAGCTAGCGGGGGATACAGATACGCAGTATTTT
-	TRBV15	TRBJ1-2	-	CATSRATPTYGYTF	TGTGCCACCAGCAGAGCGACACCGACCTATGGCTACACCTTC
TRBD1	TRBV6-5	TRBJ1-1	-	CASSPSTGGDTEAFF	TGTGCCAGCAGTCCCTCGACAGGGGGGGACACTGAAGCTTTCTTT
TRBD1	TRBV2	TRBJ2-7	-	CASCPGTGPYEQYF	TGTGCCAGTTGTCCCGGGACAGGTCCTTACGAGCAGTACTTC
TRBD2	TRBV19	TRBJ2-7	-	CASKTSGVSYEQYF	TGTGCCAGTAAAACTAGCGGGGTCTCCTACGAGCAGTACTTC
TRBD2	TRBV9	TRBJ2-5	once	CASSVPRGGQETQYF	TGTGCCAGCAGCGTACCTCGGGGGGGCCAAGAGACCCAGTACTTC
-	TRBV29-1	TRBJ2-3	-	CSVGIYGKADTQYF	TGCAGCGTTGGTATCTACGGAAAGGCAGATACGCAGTATTTT
TRBD1	TRBV5-4	TRBJ2-7	-	CASSLPGGTSYEQYF	TGTGCCAGCAGCTTACCAGGGGGAACGTCCTACGAGCAGTACTTC
-	TRBV7-6	TRBJ1-6	few	CASSLQQGPNSPLHF	TGTGCCAGCAGCTTACAGCAGGGACCCAATTCACCCCTCCACTTT
-	TRBV19	TRBJ1-1	-	CASSISRRADTEAFF	TGTGCCAGTAGTATATCCCGCCGCGCGGACACTGAAGCTTTCTTT
-	TRBV6-1	TRBJ1-2	-	CASSESRVGGYTF	TGTGCCAGCAGTGAATCCAGGGTCGGTGGCTACACCTTC
-	TRBV5-6	TRBJ2-7	few	CASSLGWGSGEQYF	TGTGCCAGCAGCTTGGGTTGGGGGTCAGGCGAGCAGTACTTC
TRBD1	TRBV12-5	TRBJ1-5	-	CASGRQGAVGDQHF	TGTGCTAGTGGTCGACAGGGGGCTGTCGGGGACCAGCATTTT
-	TRBV7-2	TRBJ1-1	-	CASSPQIQSTEAFF	TGTGCCAGCAGCCCCCAGATTCAGTCCACTGAAGCTTTCTTT
TRBD2	TRBV5-1	TRBJ2-3	once	CASSLEGRGAGFTDTQYF	TGCGCCAGCAGCTTGGAGGGCCGAGGAGCGGGGTTCACAGATACGCAGTATTTT
-	TRBV5-6	TRBJ2-7	-	CASSLFESAGRLPYEQYF	TGTGCCAGCAGCTTGTTCGAATCGGCGGGCAGGTTACCCTACGAGCAGTACTTC
TRBD2	TRBV5-1	TRBJ2-5	-	CASSSGLAGARFQETQYF	TGCGCCAGCAGCTCCGGACTAGCGGGGGCCCGCTTCCAAGAGACCCAGTACTTC
TRBD1	TRBV10-3	TRBJ1-4	-	CAISERGTVNEKLFF	TGTGCCATCAGTGAGAGGGGGACAGTTAATGAAAAACTGTTTTTT
-	TRBV12-5	TRBJ2-3	-	CASGSNTDTQYF	TGTGCTAGTGGTTCGAACACAGATACGCAGTATTTT
TRBD1	TRBV6-1	TRBJ2-7	few	CASSQDRGAHEQYF	TGTGCCAGCAGCCAGGACAGGGGGGCCCACGAGCAGTACTTC
-	TRBV30	TRBJ1-5	-	CAWSGGISNQPQHF	TGTGCCTGGAGTGGGGGTATAAGCAATCAGCCCCAGCATTTT
-	TRBV9	TRBJ1-5	-	CASSVDGGLLQPQHF	TGTGCCAGCAGCGTAGACGGGGGGCTTCTTCAGCCCCAGCATTTT
-	TRBV19	TRBJ1-5	-	CASRNRTVSNQPQHF	TGTGCCAGTAGAAACAGGACGGTCAGCAATCAGCCCCAGCATTTT
TRBD1	TRBV7-9	TRBJ2-2	-	CASSFPSGGRTGELFF	TGTGCCAGCAGCTTCCCCTCAGGGGGCCGGACCGGGGAGCTGTTTTTT
-	TRBV21-1	TRBJ2-7	-	CASSLTVGYSGNYEQYF	TGTGCCAGCAGCCTGACTGTTGGTTATAGCGGGAACTACGAGCAGTACTTC
-	TRBV5-4	TRBJ2-5	-	CASTRDPGVQETQYF	TGTGCCAGCACCCGGGACCCCGGGGTCCAAGAGACCCAGTACTTC
-	TRBV5-4	TRBJ1-6	-	CASSLAFSSYNSPLHF	TGTGCCAGCAGCTTGGCCTTCAGCTCCTATAATTCACCCCTCCACTTT